This entry lists 6 T cell receptor beta chains sequenced from one sample in a study of glioma-infiltrating T cells. TCR alpha and beta CDR3 regions were amplified from RNA using iRepertoire nested multiplex PCR. Each CDR3 protein gets one entry after TCRdb re-called the multiplex PCR reads with MiXCR. The table lists around 100,000 distinct CDR3 sequences, about 30% of them singletons. Sequencing was done on a sample of glioma tissue, nonneoplastic brain tissue, or PBMCs (not recorded which). These receptors came from a human donor with low-grade glioma or glioblastoma, undergoing nonglioma brain surgery, or in good health (not recorded which).

This clonotype has just a few counts. V and J are TRBV2 and TRBJ2-7; possible D gene TRBD2, 5 bases. The V end lost 5 bases, the J end lost 1 base, and 12 bases lay between the germline ends. Germline CDR1 SNHLY, CDR2 FYNNEI. The CDR3 spans 14 residues. CDR3 sequence: CASSYSDRSYEQYF. CDR3 DNA: TGTGCCAGCAGTTATAGCGACCGTTCCTACGAGCAGTACTTC.

The chain employs TRBV30 and TRBJ1-1; the D gene is possibly TRBD1 (6 bases). This CDR3 spans 13 amino acids. Germline lookup yields CDR1 GTSNPN and CDR2 SVGIG (reference sequence). V lost 8 bases and J 1 base, leaving 14 bases between the germline ends. CDR3 bases: TGTGCCGCAGGGTGGGGGGCGAACACTGAAGCTTTCTTT. This codes for CAAGWGANTEAFF.

This clonotype occurred many times. The chain is built from TRBV27 and TRBJ2-2; the D gene is possibly TRBD2 (7 bases). This CDR3 region has 16 residues. V lost 5 bases, J lost 4 bases, and 17 bases lay in between. Germline loops: CDR1 MNHEY, CDR2 SMNVEV (reference sequence). CDR3 sequence (DNA): TGTGCCAGCAGTCCGCTCGGGGGGCTCGGCACCGGGGAGCTGTTTTTT. It is translated as CASSPLGGLGTGELFF.

DNA of the CDR3: TGTGCCAGCAGCCAAGCGACGGACACCGGGGAGCTGTTTTTT. Translated, it gives CASSQATDTGELFF. The rearrangement uses TRBV14 and TRBJ2-2; D not resolved. The CDR3 has 14 residues. From germline, CDR1 is SGHDN and CDR2 FVKESK. Trimming removed 1 base from V and 3 bases from J, with 6 bases in between. Variable domain in full (rest from reference TRBV14 and TRBJ2-2): EAGVTQFPSHSVIEKGQTVTLRCDPISGHDNLYWYRRVMGKEIKFLLHFVKESKQDESGMPNNRFLAERTGGTYSTLKVQPAELEDSGVYFCASSQATDTGELFFGEGSRLTVL.

This clonotype was counted only a few times. This sequence joins TRBV7-9 and TRBJ1-2; 8 bases agree with TRBD1. Per the germline V gene, CDR1 is SEHNR and CDR2 is FQNEAQ (reference sequence). Trimming at V came to 6 bases and at J to 4 bases, leaving 10 bases not matched to a gene. CDR3 length equals 15 residues. The CDR3 loop is CASSHPGQEIYGYTF. The CDR3 DNA is TGTGCCAGCAGTCATCCGGGACAGGAAATCTATGGCTACACCTTC.

In this sample, this clonotype turned up many times. The chain recombines TRBV28 with TRBJ1-5; D is undetermined. This CDR3 spans 15 amino acids. Trimming left V 2 bases short and J 1 base short, with 9 bases between. Looked up from germline, CDR1 is MDHEN and CDR2 is SYDVKM. For the CDR3, the DNA is TGTGCCAGCAGTTTAAGACTTTCCAGCAATCAGCCCCAGCATTTT. It translates to CASSLRLSSNQPQHF.